Below are 2 T cell receptor beta chains sequenced from a single sample in a study of T cell responses to AZD1222 COVID-19 vaccine. The repertoire was sequenced with immunoSEQ multiplex PCR; TCRdb's copy has only in-frame clones and lacks some. The repertoire includes about 130,000 clones, 94% of them detected once, and roughly 7.2% sits in the top ten. The sample was peripheral blood, taken on day 0 of AZD1222 vaccination. The origin of the receptors is an adult in good health.

This clone was counted a single time. The chain employs TRBV30 and TRBJ1-1; D is undetermined. Germline V CDR1 and CDR2: GTSNPN, SVGIG (reference sequence). The CDR3 totals 13 residues. V was trimmed by 2 bases and J by 11 bases, leaving 18 bases between them. CDR3 coding DNA: TGTGCCTGGAGTAGGGCGCACTCCTTAACGGCTTTCTTT. This translates into CAWSRAHSLTAFF.

This sequence joins TRBV10-3 and TRBJ2-5, with TRBD1 as a possible D gene (6 bases). Germline lookup yields CDR1 ENHRY and CDR2 SYGVKD. The CDR3 is made up of 13 amino acids. V lost 4 bases and J 2 bases, leaving 8 bases between the germline ends. CDR3 nucleotides: TGTGCCATCAGTGGGACAGAGCAAGAGACCCAGTACTTC. Protein: CAISGTEQETQYF.